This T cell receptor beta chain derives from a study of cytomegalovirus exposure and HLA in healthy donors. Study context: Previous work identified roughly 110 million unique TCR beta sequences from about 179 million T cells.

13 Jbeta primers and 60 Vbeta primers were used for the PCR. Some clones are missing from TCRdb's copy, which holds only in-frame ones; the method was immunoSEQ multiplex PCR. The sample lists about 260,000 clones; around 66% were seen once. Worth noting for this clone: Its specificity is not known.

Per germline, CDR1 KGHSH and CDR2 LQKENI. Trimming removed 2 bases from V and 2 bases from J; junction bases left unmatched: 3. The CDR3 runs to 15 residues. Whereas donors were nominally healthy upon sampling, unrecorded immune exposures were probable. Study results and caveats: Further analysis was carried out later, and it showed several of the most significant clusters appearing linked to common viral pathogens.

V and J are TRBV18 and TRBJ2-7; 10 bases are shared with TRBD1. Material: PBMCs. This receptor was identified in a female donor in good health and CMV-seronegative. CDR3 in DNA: TGTGCCAGCTCACCAAGACAGGGGGCCGCCTACGAGCAGTACTTC. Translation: CASSPRQGAAYEQYF.